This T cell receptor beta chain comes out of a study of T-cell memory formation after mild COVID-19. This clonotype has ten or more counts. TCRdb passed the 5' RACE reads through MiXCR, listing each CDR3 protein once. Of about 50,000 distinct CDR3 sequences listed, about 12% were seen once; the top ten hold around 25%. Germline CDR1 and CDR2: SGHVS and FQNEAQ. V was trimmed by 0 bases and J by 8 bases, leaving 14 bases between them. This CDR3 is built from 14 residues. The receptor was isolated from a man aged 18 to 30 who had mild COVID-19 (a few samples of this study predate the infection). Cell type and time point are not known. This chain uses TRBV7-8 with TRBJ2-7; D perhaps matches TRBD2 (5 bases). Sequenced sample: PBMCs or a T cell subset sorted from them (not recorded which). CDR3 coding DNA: TGTGCCAGCAGCTTAGCGGAAGTTGGGAGAAAGCAGTACTTC. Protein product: CASSLAEVGRKQYF.